A selection of T cell receptor beta chains follows, all from one sample in a study of shared clonotypes between healthy human individuals. Data came from immunoSEQ multiplex PCR; TCRdb stores just in-frame clones and leaves some out. The table has hundreds of thousands of clones, 90% to 97% seen once; the top ten hold around 0.1%. What was sequenced was naive CD8+ T cells sorted from blood. The source is a woman in her twenties or thirties in good health. CDR3s include the opening cysteine and the closing phenylalanine or tryptophan. The order of the fields is D gene, V gene, J gene, clone size, CDR3 protein, CDR3 DNA. The D gene is left open where the match is weak. Size values are once, few and many counts, or a class for expanded clones, and some rows have none.

.	TRBV27	TRBJ2-7	.	CASSLGGGAPYEQYF	TGTGCCAGCAGTTTGGGGGGGGGCGCTCCATACGAGCAGTACTTC
TRBD2	TRBV27	TRBJ2-1	.	CASRSGTSYSYNEQFF	TGTGCCAGCCGGAGCGGGACTTCATACTCCTACAATGAGCAGTTCTTC
.	TRBV28	TRBJ2-1	.	CATIGQRDEQFF	TGTGCCACCATCGGCCAAAGAGATGAGCAGTTCTTC
TRBD1	TRBV5-1	TRBJ1-1	.	CASSAGQGIGEAFF	TGCGCCAGCAGCGCGGGACAGGGGATCGGTGAAGCTTTCTTT
.	TRBV5-5	TRBJ1-3	.	CASSSGLSGNTIYF	TGTGCCAGCAGCTCGGGACTTAGTGGAAACACCATATATTTT
.	TRBV29-1	TRBJ2-7	.	CSVDKGYEQYF	TGCAGCGTTGACAAGGGTTACGAGCAGTACTTC
.	TRBV19	TRBJ2-1	.	CASSIVGGLIGFF	TGTGCCAGTAGTATAGTTGGCGGTTTAATTGGGTTCTTC
TRBD1	TRBV27	TRBJ2-7	.	CASSLPQPRDREKYYAYEQYF	TGTGCCAGCAGTTTACCCCAACCCCGGGACAGGGAGAAATATTACGCCTACGAGCAGTACTTC
.	TRBV21-1	TRBJ1-2	.	CASSKSGDISYYGYTF	TGTGCCAGCAGCAAAAGCGGGGACATCTCTTACTATGGCTACACCTTC
.	TRBV29-1	TRBJ2-5	.	CSVVLPNQETQYF	TGCAGCGTTGTCCTGCCTAACCAAGAGACCCAGTACTTC
TRBD1	TRBV29-1	TRBJ1-2	.	CSVVMDRGPNYGYTF	TGCAGCGTTGTAATGGACAGGGGACCGAACTATGGCTACACCTTC
.	TRBV5-6	TRBJ2-1	.	CASSLSHSEWVWEQFF	TGTGCCAGCAGCTTGTCCCATTCCGAGTGGGTCTGGGAGCAGTTCTTC
.	TRBV5-1	TRBJ1-2	.	CASSLVGNNYGYTF	TGCGCCAGCAGCTTGGTAGGGAACAACTATGGCTACACCTTC
TRBD1	TRBV2	TRBJ1-5	.	CASSRTGGEIQPQHF	TGTGCCAGCAGCAGAACAGGGGGGGAAATTCAGCCCCAGCATTTT
TRBD1	TRBV7-9	TRBJ1-1	few	CASSPGGGTEAFF	TGTGCCAGCAGCCCAGGGGGCGGCACTGAAGCTTTCTTT
.	TRBV6-5	TRBJ1-1	.	CASSYSGDEAFF	TGTGCCAGCAGTTACTCGGGCGATGAAGCTTTCTTT
.	TRBV13	TRBJ2-7	.	CASSLGARLYEQYF	TGTGCCAGCAGCTTAGGTGCACGCCTCTACGAGCAGTACTTC
TRBD1	TRBV5-1	TRBJ2-7	.	CASSGHTGTGNMNEQYF	TGCGCCAGCAGCGGACACACCGGGACAGGGAATATGAACGAGCAGTACTTC
TRBD2	TRBV29-1	TRBJ2-1	.	CSYSGSGSNEQFF	TGCAGCTACAGCGGGAGTGGATCGAATGAGCAGTTCTTC
TRBD2	TRBV28	TRBJ2-3	.	CASSLLGAGEKDTQYF	TGTGCCAGCAGTTTATTAGGAGCGGGAGAAAAAGATACGCAGTATTTT
TRBD2	TRBV2	TRBJ2-7	.	CATAELGLAVSYEQYF	TGTGCCACCGCGGAACTAGGACTAGCGGTTTCCTACGAGCAGTACTTC
TRBD2	TRBV13	TRBJ2-7	.	CASSSPNERGRLEQYF	TGTGCCAGCAGCTCTCCGAACGAGCGGGGCCGCCTCGAGCAGTACTTC
.	TRBV5-4	TRBJ2-5	.	CASSPPELETQYF	TGTGCCAGCAGCCCTCCGGAGTTGGAGACCCAGTACTTC
TRBD2	TRBV6-5	TRBJ2-7	.	CASSHHRGGRNEQYF	TGTGCCAGCAGCCACCACCGGGGCGGGAGAAACGAGCAGTACTTC
TRBD2	TRBV13	TRBJ2-1	.	CASSNKAGGPLISYNEQFF	TGTGCCAGCAGCAATAAAGCGGGAGGACCATTAATCTCCTACAATGAGCAGTTCTTC
.	TRBV28	TRBJ2-1	.	CASSELGGHPYNEQFF	TGTGCCAGCAGTGAGTTAGGCGGACACCCCTACAATGAGCAGTTCTTC
.	TRBV27	TRBJ2-7	.	CASRPIAWSSYEQYF	TGTGCCAGCAGGCCAATAGCGTGGAGCTCCTACGAGCAGTACTTC
TRBD2	TRBV28	TRBJ2-7	.	CASSGSIGLAGDEQYF	TGTGCCAGCAGTGGATCAATAGGACTAGCGGGAGACGAGCAGTACTTC
TRBD1	TRBV11-2	TRBJ2-7	.	CASSLAQGAWEQYF	TGTGCCAGCAGCTTAGCTCAGGGGGCGTGGGAGCAGTACTTC
TRBD1	TRBV27	TRBJ2-7	once	CASSVIPGQGYEQYF	TGTGCCAGCAGTGTAATTCCCGGACAGGGCTACGAGCAGTACTTC
.	TRBV13	TRBJ2-5	.	CASSLEAGETQYF	TGTGCCAGCAGCTTAGAGGCAGGGGAGACCCAGTACTTC
TRBD1	TRBV7-3	TRBJ2-7	.	CASSLRGGTLYEQYF	TGTGCCAGCAGCTTAAGAGGGGGCACGTTATACGAGCAGTACTTC
.	TRBV27	TRBJ2-1	.	CASSLYQGPINEQFF	TGTGCCAGCAGTTTGTATCAGGGGCCAATTAATGAGCAGTTCTTC
.	TRBV19	TRBJ2-1	.	CASSIDRSGYNEQFF	TGTGCCAGTAGTATTGACAGGTCGGGATACAATGAGCAGTTCTTC
.	TRBV28	TRBJ2-4	.	CASSFGRAKNIQYF	TGTGCCAGCAGTTTTGGGAGAGCCAAAAACATTCAGTACTTC
TRBD2	TRBV7-9	TRBJ2-7	.	CASGSGDYEQYF	TGTGCCAGCGGTAGCGGGGACTACGAGCAGTACTTC
.	TRBV29-1	TRBJ1-3	.	CSARADSGGGSGNTIYF	TGCAGCGCCCGCGCGGATTCCGGGGGTGGCTCTGGAAACACCATATATTTT
TRBD1	TRBV7-9	TRBJ2-1	.	CASSPVTGYNEQFF	TGTGCCAGCTCGCCGGTGACAGGGTACAATGAGCAGTTCTTC
.	TRBV15	TRBJ1-1	once	CATSRAGSHTEAFF	TGTGCCACCAGCAGAGCCGGTAGCCACACTGAAGCTTTCTTT
.	TRBV19	TRBJ2-5	.	CASSITGTARETQYF	TGCGCCAGTAGTATCACGGGCACTGCGCGAGAGACCCAGTACTTC
TRBD1	TRBV29-1	TRBJ2-7	.	CSVEGGQGAPYEQYF	TGCAGCGTTGAAGGGGGTCAGGGGGCCCCCTACGAGCAGTACTTC
.	TRBV7-6	TRBJ2-7	.	CASSGHNSYEQYF	TGTGCCAGCAGCGGACATAACTCCTACGAGCAGTACTTC
.	TRBV6-1	TRBJ2-7	.	CASSASEGFITFYEQYF	TGTGCCAGCAGTGCTTCGGAGGGTTTCATCACTTTCTACGAGCAGTACTTC
.	TRBV13	TRBJ2-1	.	CASSLEGHTYNEQFF	TGTGCCAGCAGCTTAGAGGGACACACCTACAATGAGCAGTTCTTC
TRBD2	TRBV29-1	TRBJ2-2	.	CSTSGGVGGELFF	TGCAGCACCAGCGGGGGCGTCGGCGGGGAGCTGTTTTTT
.	TRBV19	TRBJ2-3	.	CASSTRGVDTQYF	TGTGCCAGTAGTACCCGGGGAGTAGATACGCAGTATTTT
TRBD1	TRBV7-6	TRBJ2-7	.	CAAGGQGGYEQYF	TGTGCCGCCGGAGGACAGGGGGGATACGAGCAGTACTTC
.	TRBV28	TRBJ1-1	.	CASTLTVNTEAFF	TGTGCCAGCACCTTGACAGTGAACACTGAAGCTTTCTTT
.	TRBV5-1	TRBJ2-7	.	CASSPDSSYEQYF	TGCGCCAGCAGCCCGGACAGCTCCTACGAGCAGTACTTC
.	TRBV7-9	TRBJ2-3	once	CASSLIAGPGRTDTQYF	TGTGCCAGCAGCTTAATTGCAGGGCCGGGCCGCACAGATACGCAGTATTTT
TRBD1	TRBV28	TRBJ2-7	.	CASSPTGQGIYEQYF	TGTGCCAGCAGCCCAACGGGACAGGGGATTTACGAGCAGTACTTC
.	TRBV27	TRBJ1-6	.	CASSDNIRSPLHF	TGTGCCAGCAGTGATAATATAAGGTCACCCCTCCACTTT